These 13 T cell receptor beta chains came from one sample sequenced in a study of CD8 T cells in ankylosing spondylitis. TCRdb independently ran MiXCR on the 5' RACE reads; one entry per CDR3 protein. This sample has under 850,000 distinct CDR3 sequences; under 20% occur once, and the top ten carry over 15%. Regarding the study as a whole: Within ankylosing spondylitis blood, a TCR beta motif made up of seven to nine highly homologous variants appeared to be characteristic.

For these receptors, no antigen is known. The sample was blood, either unsorted or a sorted T cell fraction (not recorded which). These receptors were taken from a male donor with ankylosing spondylitis.

This clonotype was seen a few times. This chain links TRBV30 with TRBJ2-1; the match to TRBD1 covers 8 bases. Germline V gene sequence: CDR1 GTSNPN, CDR2 SVGIG (reference sequence). The CDR3 loop spans 15 amino acids. Trimming removed 3 bases from V and 1 base from J; junction bases left unmatched: 5. The DNA of the CDR3 is TGTGCCTGGAGCATAAGACAGGGGTCCTACAATGAGCAGTTCTTC. Translating it yields CAWSIRQGSYNEQFF. Full variable domain (outside the CDR3, taken from reference TRBV30 and TRBJ2-1): SQTIHQWPATLVQPVGSPLSLECTVEGTSNPNLYWYRQAAGRGLQLLFYSVGIGQISSEVPQNLSASRPQDRQFILSSKKLLLSDSGFYLCAWSIRQGSYNEQFFGPGTRLTVL.

The chain carries TRBV5-1 and TRBJ2-7; tentatively, D is TRBD2 (5 bases). The CDR3 covers 13 residues. V was trimmed by 2 bases and J by 4 bases, leaving 10 bases between them. The V gene's germline CDR1 is SGHRS and CDR2 YFSETQ. CDR3 loop: CASSFGKGYEQYF. The CDR3 nucleotides are TGCGCCAGCAGCTTCGGGAAGGGTTACGAGCAGTACTTC.

Only a few counts were recorded for this clonotype. This chain joins TRBV5-1 and TRBJ1-1; TRBD1 aligns across 8 bases. Trimming at V came to 2 bases and at J to 6 bases, leaving 6 bases not matched to a gene. Germline values: CDR1 SGHRS, CDR2 YFSETQ. The CDR3 is 14 residues long. The CDR3 spells CASSLTGGISEAFF. The CDR3 DNA follows: TGCGCCAGCAGCTTAACAGGGGGTATCTCTGAAGCTTTCTTT.

Ten or more counts support this clonotype. This chain links TRBV9 with TRBJ1-2; 8 nucleotides line up with TRBD1. The ends lost 1 base at V and 4 bases at J; junction bases unmatched: 6. CDR3 size: 15 residues. Germline V CDR1 and CDR2: SGDLS, YYNGEE. CDR3 in DNA: TGTGCCAGCAGCGTAACAGGGGGAGACGGCTATGGCTACACCTTC. Residues: CASSVTGGDGYGYTF.

In its sample, this clonotype was seen a few times. The chain uses TRBV27 and TRBJ2-1; D might be TRBD2 (5 bases). This CDR3 contains 15 residues. Trimming removed 4 bases at V and 0 bases at J, with 10 bases between. The germline CDR1 and CDR2 sequences are MNHEY and SMNVEV (reference sequence). CDR3 sequence: CASSSVLGSYNEQFF. CDR3 nucleotide sequence: TGTGCCAGCAGTTCCGTACTAGGCTCCTACAATGAGCAGTTCTTC.

This sequence joins TRBV7-8 and TRBJ2-1; D might be TRBD2 (6 bases). This CDR3 is built from 15 residues. Germline assignment: CDR1 SGHVS and CDR2 FQNEAQ. V gave up 5 bases and J gave up 4 bases, with 15 bases separating them. Here the CDR3 DNA reads TGTGCCAGCAGCCCAAGGACTAATAGGTACAATGAGCAGTTCTTC. Amino acid sequence: CASSPRTNRYNEQFF.

This chain joins TRBV13 and TRBJ2-7, with 13 bases lining up with TRBD2. The germline CDR1 and CDR2 sequences are PRHDT and FYEKMQ (reference sequence). This CDR3 is built from 14 residues. The V gene end was trimmed by 4 bases and the J gene end by 5 bases; junction bases not matched to a gene: 2. CDR3 sequence reads: CASSSGTSGDEQYF. The CDR3 coding sequence is TGTGCCAGCAGCTCCGGGACTAGCGGGGACGAGCAGTACTTC.

This clonotype was counted at least ten times. This rearrangement joins TRBV15 to TRBJ2-3; D unclear. The length of the CDR3 is 13 residues. Germline CDR1 reads LNHNV; CDR2 reads YYDKDF (reference sequence). Trimming removed 0 bases at V and 4 bases at J, with 5 bases between. CDR3 nucleotide sequence: TGTGCCACCAGCAGAGATCGCGCAGATACGCAGTATTTT. The encoded protein is CATSRDRADTQYF.

The genes are TRBV5-1 and TRBJ2-2; 12 nucleotides align to TRBD2. Germline V CDR1 and CDR2: SGHRS, YFSETQ. The CDR3 loop spans 16 amino acids. V shed 1 base, J shed 4 bases, and the junction held 2 bases outside the gene matches. The CDR3 coding sequence is TGCGCCAGCAGCTTGAGACTAGCGGGAGCCACCGGGGAGCTGTTTTTT. Translated: CASSLRLAGATGELFF.

This clonotype was seen a few times. This chain uses TRBV12-3 or TRBV12-4 with TRBJ2-2; D unclear. V dropped 6 bases and J dropped 7 bases, with 9 bases sitting between them. CDR3 length: 12 residues. The CDR3 nucleotides read TGTGCCAGCAGCTTCGTTGTCGGGGAGCTGTTTTTT. Translated: CASSFVVGELFF.

This clonotype has more than one count but fewer than ten. V usage is TRBV10-3 and J usage is TRBJ2-2, with D unclear. The CDR3 is made up of 14 amino acids. V dropped 3 bases and J dropped 4 bases, with 9 bases sitting between them. Per germline, CDR1 ENHRY and CDR2 SYGVKD. The CDR3 DNA reads TGTGCCATCAGTGACCTGATAGGCACCGGGGAGCTGTTTTTT. Translated, it gives CAISDLIGTGELFF.

This clonotype was seen repeatedly, ten times or more. V and J are TRBV6-2 or TRBV6-3 and TRBJ2-7, with no clear D. V was trimmed by 5 bases and J by 3 bases, leaving 5 bases between them. This CDR3 is 11 amino acids long. The germline gives CDR1 MNHEY, CDR2 SVGEGT. The CDR3 DNA reads as TGTGCCAGCAGTACCAGCTACGAGCAGTACTTC. Translation gives CASSTSYEQYF.

J is TRBJ1-1 and V is TRBV20-1; weak D call: TRBD1 (5 bases). This CDR3 comprises 16 residues. The V and J ends lost 0 bases and 6 bases respectively, with 20 bases between them. Germline CDR1 and CDR2: DFQATT and SNEGSKA (reference sequence). This chain's CDR3 is CSARDLRRGAEAEAFF. For the CDR3, the DNA is TGCAGTGCTAGAGATCTCCGGCGGGGCGCAGAGGCTGAAGCTTTCTTT.